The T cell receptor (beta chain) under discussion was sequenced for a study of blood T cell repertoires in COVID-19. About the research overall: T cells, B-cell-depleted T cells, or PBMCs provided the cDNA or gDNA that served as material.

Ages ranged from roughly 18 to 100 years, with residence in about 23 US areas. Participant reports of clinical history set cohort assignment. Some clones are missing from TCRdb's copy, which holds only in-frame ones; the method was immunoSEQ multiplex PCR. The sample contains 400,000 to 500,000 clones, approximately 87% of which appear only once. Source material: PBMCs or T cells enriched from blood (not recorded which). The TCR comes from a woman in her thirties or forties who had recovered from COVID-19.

CDR3 coding DNA: TGTGCCAGCAGCCGTGGGAGGTTTGGGGACAGTGAGAATGAAAAACTGTTTTTT. Its protein is CASSRGRFGDSENEKLFF. This chain links TRBV7-9 with TRBJ1-4; 7 bases line up with TRBD1. The germline V gene encodes CDR1 SEHNR and CDR2 FQNEAQ (reference sequence). With 5 bases clipped from V and 5 bases from J, the junction kept 17 bases outside the gene matches. CDR3 length: 18 residues.